This T cell receptor beta chain stems from a study of blood T cell repertoires in COVID-19. The data were produced by immunoSEQ multiplex PCR, yet TCRdb's version contains in-frame clones alone and is incomplete. Seen here are 350,000 to 450,000 clones, about 87% observed once, and the top ten hold approximately 2.5%. V lost 5 bases, J lost 3 bases, and 7 bases lay in between. Germline loops: CDR1 SEHNR, CDR2 FQNEAQ (reference sequence). This CDR3 has 12 residues. There are a few counts of this clone. This specimen includes other DNA sequences encoding the same CDR3. This chain joins TRBV7-9 and TRBJ1-2; D uncertain. The origin of this receptor is a woman in her sixties or seventies with COVID-19, enrolled during active disease. Sequenced input: peripheral blood. DNA for the CDR3: TGTGCCAGCAGCCCCGGGGACTATGGCTACACCTTC. Its translation: CASSPGDYGYTF.